This T cell receptor (beta chain) was identified in a study of PD-L1 blockade in urothelial cancer (dated by TCRdb to 2016 to 2017). Some background on the complete study: Therapy was started in about 2014 for all patients, and atezolizumab 1,200 mg was administered intravenously every 3 weeks. Twenty-five of 29 patients were males with bladder-origin urothelial cancer, and about 65% of the 29 reported a prior smoking history. Blood samples were analyzed at 3 weeks after treatment start (second dose) and at 6 weeks after treatment start. Pretreatment tumor samples, along with matched peripheral blood collected serially before and after atezolizumab treatment, underwent TCR sequencing. Durable clinical benefit meant progression-free survival longer than 6 months, and TCR features were also tested against progression-free and overall survival. In the same patients, pretreatment tumors underwent whole exome sequencing and RNA sequencing in addition to TCR sequencing. Roughly 10 patients reached durable clinical benefit, while 20 to 25 patients did not. The study was an exploratory multi-omic analysis of somatic, immune and clinical correlates of response to PD-L1 blockade with atezolizumab in urothelial cancer. Pretreatment blood TCR-seq was available for about 30 patients, at least one posttreatment blood collection was obtained for around 25 patients, and tumor TCR-seq was available for around 25 patients. Blood samples gave a median of around 140,000 T cells and 77,000 or so unique TCRs, with a median clonality of 0.080. Patients had an ECOG performance status of 0 or 1 and had received between 0 and 3 prior chemotherapy regimens. Broader findings and caveats from the paper: Among patients with durable benefit, tumor-associated TCR clones showed greater expansion in peripheral blood 3 weeks after treatment started (n ≈ 21, p = 0.022). Because the sample size was small (n ≈ 31) and many of the analyses were exploratory, the results are meant to be hypothesis-generating. Improved progression-free and overall survival was found to be associated with pretreatment peripheral blood TCR clonality below the median.

In light of the paper, this sample's time point label describes: pretreatment peripheral blood. A cohort of around 28 patients with locally advanced or metastatic urothelial carcinoma, treated at Memorial Sloan Kettering on a trial protocol, was included. Peripheral blood mononuclear cells were collected pretreatment and during treatment, with between 1 and 8 total time points per patient. The Qiagen DNeasy Blood extraction kit was used to purify genomic DNA from total PBMCs and tumor samples. PBMCs were collected pretreatment and during treatment, and were isolated and stored as previously described. In regard to this clone: The specificity of this receptor is unknown. There are no base qualities to consult, and no much larger clone falls within one base.

Each PCR received spiked-in synthetic TCR analog templates so that absolute template abundance could be estimated from read counts. TCRbeta CDR3 regions were amplified from genomic DNA with bias-controlled V and J gene primers using the immunoSEQ assay. Sequencing of rearranged TCRbeta segments was done at approximately 20X coverage. The paper's data handling went like this. Sequencing errors were corrected by clustering and CDR3s were annotated against IMGT to assign V, D and J genes. Out-of-frame and stop-codon sequences were excluded, and only productive TCRbeta rearrangements were used in downstream analyses. Clonality was computed as one minus Shannon entropy normalized by the log of the number of unique productive sequences. Clones differing between time points or between blood and tumor were identified using Fisher's exact test with Benjamini-Hochberg correction, with an adjusted p below 0.01 applied as the threshold. In its TCRdb copy, this immuneACCESS table keeps in-frame sequences only and misses some clones. Where compared with another copy, unresolved V genes explain less than half of these, and the others have no known cause. Clonal size and the V and J genes are those of that table, whereas D and trimming came from the DNA. The sample table shows about 72,000 clones, and 86% are seen once. Under 15% of the sample goes to the ten largest clones.

From its cysteine to its phenylalanine, the CDR3 spans 14 amino acids. Only the CDR3 portion is preserved as DNA: 42 bases, with reading frame beginning at the first base. CDR1 and CDR2, looked up from the germline V gene, are SQVTM and ANQGSEA. V ends up 6 bases short and J 8 bases short, with an unmatched junction base count of 12. The sample consisted of PBMCs, taken around atezolizumab (anti-PD-L1) treatment. This clonotype was obtained from a man aged 55 to 70 with urothelial cancer. The chain joins TRBV29-1 to TRBJ1-2; TRBD1 fits 10 bases in the junction. The sequence in DNA is TGCAGCGTAACCGGGACAGGGGCCCGGGGGGGCTACACCTTC. It translates to CSVTGTGARGGYTF. The full variable domain, with segments outside the CDR3 supplied by the reference TRBV29-1 and TRBJ1-2 proteins, appears as SAVISQKPSRDICQRGTSLTIQCQVDSQVTMMFWYRQQPGQSLTLIATANQGSEATYESGFVIDKFPISRPNLTFSTLTVSNMSPEDSSIYLCSVTGTGARGGYTFGSGTRLTVV.